This TCR beta chain comes out of a study of T cell responses to AZD1222 COVID-19 vaccine. TCRdb keeps only in-frame clones here, not all; method: immunoSEQ multiplex PCR. Of 90,000 to 120,000 clones in the sample, approximately 90% were seen once. The study's findings and limits: When two AZD1222 doses had been given, Spike-specific TCR breadth and depth rose.

This CDR3 contains 16 residues. V dropped 5 bases and J dropped 0 bases, with 15 bases sitting between them. The germline CDR1 and CDR2 sequences are SNHLY and FYNNEI. Of note for this clone: What it binds is not known.

This sequence was found in an adult in good health. Sample: peripheral blood, taken on day 0 of MenACWY control vaccination. The chain joins TRBV2 to TRBJ2-3, with D possibly matching TRBD2 (6 bases). As DNA, the CDR3 is TGTGCCAGCAGTTCCGGCGGGCGGGGAAGCACAGATACGCAGTATTTT. The encoded protein is CASSSGGRGSTDTQYF. The full variable domain, in which reference TRBV2 and TRBJ2-3 provide the parts outside the CDR3, is EPEVTQTPSHQVTQMGQEVILRCVPISNHLYFYWYRQILGQKVEFLVSFYNNEISEKSEIFDDQFSVERPDGSNFTLKIRSTKLEDSAMYFCASSSGGRGSTDTQYFGPGTRLTVL.